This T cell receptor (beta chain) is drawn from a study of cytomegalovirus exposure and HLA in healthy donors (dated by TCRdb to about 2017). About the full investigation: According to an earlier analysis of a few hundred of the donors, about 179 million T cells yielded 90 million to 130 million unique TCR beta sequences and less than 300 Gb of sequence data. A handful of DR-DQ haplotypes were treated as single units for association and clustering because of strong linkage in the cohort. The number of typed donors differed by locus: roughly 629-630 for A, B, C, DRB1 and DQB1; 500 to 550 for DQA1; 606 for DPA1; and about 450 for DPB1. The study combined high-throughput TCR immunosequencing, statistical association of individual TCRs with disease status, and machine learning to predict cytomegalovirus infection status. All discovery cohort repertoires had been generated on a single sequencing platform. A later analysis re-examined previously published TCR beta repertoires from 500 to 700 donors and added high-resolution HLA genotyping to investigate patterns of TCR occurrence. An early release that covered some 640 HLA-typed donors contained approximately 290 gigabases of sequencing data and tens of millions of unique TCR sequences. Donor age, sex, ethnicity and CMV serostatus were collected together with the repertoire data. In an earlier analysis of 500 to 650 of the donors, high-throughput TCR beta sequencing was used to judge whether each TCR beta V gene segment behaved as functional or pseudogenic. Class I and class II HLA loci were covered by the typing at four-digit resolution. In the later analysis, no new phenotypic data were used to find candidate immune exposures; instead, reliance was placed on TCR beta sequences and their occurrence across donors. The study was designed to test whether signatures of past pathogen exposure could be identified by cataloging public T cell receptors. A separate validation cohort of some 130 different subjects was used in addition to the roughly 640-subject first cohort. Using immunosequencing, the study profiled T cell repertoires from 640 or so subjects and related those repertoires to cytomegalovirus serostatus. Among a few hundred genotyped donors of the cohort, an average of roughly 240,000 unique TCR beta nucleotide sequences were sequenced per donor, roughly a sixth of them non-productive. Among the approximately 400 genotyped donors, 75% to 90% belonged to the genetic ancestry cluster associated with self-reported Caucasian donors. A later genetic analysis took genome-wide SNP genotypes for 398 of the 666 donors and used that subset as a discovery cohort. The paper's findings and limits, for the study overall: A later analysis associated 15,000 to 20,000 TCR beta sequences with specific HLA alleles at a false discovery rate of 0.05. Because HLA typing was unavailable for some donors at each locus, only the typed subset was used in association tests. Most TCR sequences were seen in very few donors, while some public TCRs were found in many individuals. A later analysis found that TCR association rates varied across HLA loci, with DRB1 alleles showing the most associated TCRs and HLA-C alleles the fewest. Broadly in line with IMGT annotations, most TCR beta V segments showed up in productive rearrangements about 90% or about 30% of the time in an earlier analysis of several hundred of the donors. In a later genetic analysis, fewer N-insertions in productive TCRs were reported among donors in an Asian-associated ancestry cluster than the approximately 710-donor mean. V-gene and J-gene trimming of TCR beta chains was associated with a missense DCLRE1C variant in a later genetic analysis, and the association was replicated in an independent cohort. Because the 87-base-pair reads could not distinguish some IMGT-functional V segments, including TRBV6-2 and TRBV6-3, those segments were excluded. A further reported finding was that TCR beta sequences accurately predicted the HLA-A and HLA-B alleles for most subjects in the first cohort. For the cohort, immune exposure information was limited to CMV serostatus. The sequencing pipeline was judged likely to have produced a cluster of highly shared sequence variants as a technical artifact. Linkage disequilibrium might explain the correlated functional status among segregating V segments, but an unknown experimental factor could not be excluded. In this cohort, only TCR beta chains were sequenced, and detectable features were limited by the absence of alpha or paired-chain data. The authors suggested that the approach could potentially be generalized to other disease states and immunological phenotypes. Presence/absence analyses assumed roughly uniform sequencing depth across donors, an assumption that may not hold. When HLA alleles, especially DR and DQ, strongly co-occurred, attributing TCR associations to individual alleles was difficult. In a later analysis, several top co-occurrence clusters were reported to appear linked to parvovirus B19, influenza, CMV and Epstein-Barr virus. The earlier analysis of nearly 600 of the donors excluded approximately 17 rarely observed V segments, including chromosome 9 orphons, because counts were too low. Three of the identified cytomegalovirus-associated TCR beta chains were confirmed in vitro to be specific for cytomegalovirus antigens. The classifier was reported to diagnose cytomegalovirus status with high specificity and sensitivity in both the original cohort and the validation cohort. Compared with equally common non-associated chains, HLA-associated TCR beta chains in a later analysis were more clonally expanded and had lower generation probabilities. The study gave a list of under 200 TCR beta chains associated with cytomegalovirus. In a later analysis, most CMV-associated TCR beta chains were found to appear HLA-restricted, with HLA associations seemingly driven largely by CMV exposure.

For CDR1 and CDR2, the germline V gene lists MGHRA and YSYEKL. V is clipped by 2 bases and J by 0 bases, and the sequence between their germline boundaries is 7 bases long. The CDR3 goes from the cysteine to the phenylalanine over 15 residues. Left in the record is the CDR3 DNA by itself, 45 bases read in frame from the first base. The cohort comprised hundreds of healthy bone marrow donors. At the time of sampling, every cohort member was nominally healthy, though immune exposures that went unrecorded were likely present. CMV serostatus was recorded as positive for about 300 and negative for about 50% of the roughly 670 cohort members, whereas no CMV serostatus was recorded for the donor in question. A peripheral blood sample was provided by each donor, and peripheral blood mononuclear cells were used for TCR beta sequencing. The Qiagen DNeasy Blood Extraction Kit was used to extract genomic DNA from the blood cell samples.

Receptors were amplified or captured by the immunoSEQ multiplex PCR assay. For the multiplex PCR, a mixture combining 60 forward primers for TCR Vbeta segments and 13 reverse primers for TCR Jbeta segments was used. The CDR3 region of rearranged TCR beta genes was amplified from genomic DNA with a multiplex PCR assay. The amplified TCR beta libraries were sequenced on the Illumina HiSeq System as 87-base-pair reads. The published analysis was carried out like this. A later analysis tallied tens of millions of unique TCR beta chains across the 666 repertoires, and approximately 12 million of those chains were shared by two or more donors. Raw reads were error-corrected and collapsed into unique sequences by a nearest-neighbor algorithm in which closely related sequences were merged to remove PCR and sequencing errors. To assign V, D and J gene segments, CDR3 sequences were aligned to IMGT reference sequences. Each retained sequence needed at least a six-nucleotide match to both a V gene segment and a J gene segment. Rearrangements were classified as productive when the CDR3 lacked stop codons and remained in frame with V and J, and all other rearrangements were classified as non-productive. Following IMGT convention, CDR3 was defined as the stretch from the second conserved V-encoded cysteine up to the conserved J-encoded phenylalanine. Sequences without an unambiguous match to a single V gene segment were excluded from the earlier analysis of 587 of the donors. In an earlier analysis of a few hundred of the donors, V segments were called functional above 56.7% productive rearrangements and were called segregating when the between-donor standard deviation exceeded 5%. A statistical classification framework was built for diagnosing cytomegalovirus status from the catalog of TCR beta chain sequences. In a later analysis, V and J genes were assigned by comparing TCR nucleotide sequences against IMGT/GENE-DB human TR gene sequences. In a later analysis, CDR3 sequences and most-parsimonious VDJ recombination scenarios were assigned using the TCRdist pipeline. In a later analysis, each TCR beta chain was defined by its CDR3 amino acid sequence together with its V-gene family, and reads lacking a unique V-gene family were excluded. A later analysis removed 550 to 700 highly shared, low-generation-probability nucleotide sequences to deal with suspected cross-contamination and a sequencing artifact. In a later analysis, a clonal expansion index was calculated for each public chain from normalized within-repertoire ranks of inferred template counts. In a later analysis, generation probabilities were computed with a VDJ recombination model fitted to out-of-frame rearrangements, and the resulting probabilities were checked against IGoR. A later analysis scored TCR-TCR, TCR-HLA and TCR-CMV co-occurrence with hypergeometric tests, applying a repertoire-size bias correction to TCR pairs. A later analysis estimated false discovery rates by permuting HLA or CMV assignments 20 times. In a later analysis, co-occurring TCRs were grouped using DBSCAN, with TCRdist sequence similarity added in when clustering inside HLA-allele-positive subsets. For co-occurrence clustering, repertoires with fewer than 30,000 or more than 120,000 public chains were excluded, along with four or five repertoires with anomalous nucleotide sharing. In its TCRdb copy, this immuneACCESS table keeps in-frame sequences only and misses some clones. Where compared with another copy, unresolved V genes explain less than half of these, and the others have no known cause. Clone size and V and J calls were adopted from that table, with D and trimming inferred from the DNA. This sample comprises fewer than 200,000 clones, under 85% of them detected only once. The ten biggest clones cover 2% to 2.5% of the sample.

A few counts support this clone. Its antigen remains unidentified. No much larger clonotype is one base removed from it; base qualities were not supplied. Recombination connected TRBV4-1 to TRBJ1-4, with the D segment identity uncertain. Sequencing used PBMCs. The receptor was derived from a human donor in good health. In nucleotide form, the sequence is TGCGCCAGCAGCCAAAACTTAGCAACTAATGAAAAACTGTTTTTT. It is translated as CASSQNLATNEKLFF.